This TCR beta chain appears in the sequencing data of a study of beta chain features in type 1 diabetes. Study information: No patient-donor differences in age, gender, total cells or subset yield.

Worth noting for this clone: What it binds is unknown.

All of the isolated RNA was reverse transcribed, so expressed TCRB transcripts were sequenced. Here immunoSEQ multiplex PCR was the method, and the copy in TCRdb shows in-frame clones only, minus some. The table lists 230,000 or so clones, approximately 16% of them singletons. Trimming removed 0 bases from V and 3 bases from J, with 6 bases in between. The V gene's germline CDR1 is SGHAT and CDR2 FQNNGV. CDR3 length: 13 residues. Notes on the study in general: All four CD4+ subsets of Type 1 diabetes patients contained TCRB CDR3s that were moderately but significantly shorter.

The origin of this receptor is a man aged 25 to 45 with type 1 diabetes. Sequences were obtained from naive CD4+ T cells from blood. The chain uses TRBV11-2 and TRBJ2-7; perhaps TRBD2 as D (5 bases). CDR3 sequence: CASSLDRGYEQYF. CDR3 nucleotide sequence: TGTGCCAGCAGCTTAGATCGGGGCTACGAGCAGTACTTC.